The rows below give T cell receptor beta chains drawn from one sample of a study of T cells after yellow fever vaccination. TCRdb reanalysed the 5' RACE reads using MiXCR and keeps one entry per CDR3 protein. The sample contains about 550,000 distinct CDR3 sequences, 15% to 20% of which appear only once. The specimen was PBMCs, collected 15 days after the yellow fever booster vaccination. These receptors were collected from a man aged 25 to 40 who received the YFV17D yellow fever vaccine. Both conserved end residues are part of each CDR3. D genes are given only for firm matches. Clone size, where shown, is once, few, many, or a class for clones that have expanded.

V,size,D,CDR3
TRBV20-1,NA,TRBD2,CSAETGTRGFDTQYF
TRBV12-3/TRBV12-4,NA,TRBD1,CASIWTGGFGNEQFF
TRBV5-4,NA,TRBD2,CASSHESGRLTEQFF
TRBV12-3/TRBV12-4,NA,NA,CASCPVFTGELFF
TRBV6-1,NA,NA,CASRGQAGANQPQHF
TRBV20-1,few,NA,CSARDPGESFKNIQYF
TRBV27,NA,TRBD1,CASSISPDRASKEKLFF
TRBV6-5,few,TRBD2,CASSSPGLAVETQYF
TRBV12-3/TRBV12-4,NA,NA,CASSLGDLDIQYF
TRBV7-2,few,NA,CASSYQGSTNEKLFF
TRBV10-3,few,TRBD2,CAISGGGRGYNEQFF
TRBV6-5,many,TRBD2,CASRASGRSKTSYEQYF
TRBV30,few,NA,CAWSVLLNTEAFF
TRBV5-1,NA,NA,CASSIRQEDTQYF
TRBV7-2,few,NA,CASSSPSVSLEAFF
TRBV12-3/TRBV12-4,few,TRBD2,CASTRGTSGRSASYEQYF
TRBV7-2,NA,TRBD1,CASTGTGGNTIYF
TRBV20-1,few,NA,CSAKLPSNQPQHF
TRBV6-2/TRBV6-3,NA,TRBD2,CASRTSGSANVLTF
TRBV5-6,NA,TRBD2,CASSSITSGTSAGYNEQFF
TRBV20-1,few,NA,CSASEGLDTEAFF
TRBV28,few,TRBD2,CASTPLADTNTGELFF
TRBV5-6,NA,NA,CASSRWSRGGEQFF
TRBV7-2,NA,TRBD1,CASSPWGRGQGTGELFF
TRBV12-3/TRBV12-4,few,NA,CASSPRSPPETQYF
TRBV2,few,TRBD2,CASSEEASGWTDTQYF